One sample yielded the 7 T cell receptor beta chains listed below, sequenced in a study of cytomegalovirus exposure and HLA in healthy donors. Amplification used 60 Vbeta primers and 13 Jbeta primers. Generated by immunoSEQ multiplex PCR, the TCRdb table keeps only in-frame clones and is missing some. There are approximately 170,000 clones in the sample; approximately 79% occur only once, and about 2% lies in the top ten. The source material was PBMCs. These receptors originate from a human donor in good health.

This sequence joins TRBV7-2 and TRBJ1-1; no clear D. The V end lost 2 bases, the J end lost 4 bases, and 14 bases lay between the germline ends. Germline V gives CDR1 SGHTA, CDR2 FQGNSA. The CDR3 contains 15 residues. The CDR3 nucleotides read TGTGCCAGCAGCTTATCGGGAATCCCGAGCACTGAAGCTTTCTTT. Translating gives CASSLSGIPSTEAFF.

The V call is TRBV2, the J call TRBJ1-1, with TRBD1 matching over 10 bases. This CDR3 has 15 amino acids. Germline CDR1 and CDR2: SNHLY and FYNNEI. With V trimmed by 6 bases and J by 5 bases, 9 bases remained unmatched. The CDR3 nucleotides read TGTGCCAGCAGCCAAAGTGGGACAGGGGTTACTGAAGCTTTCTTT. Its protein is CASSQSGTGVTEAFF.

The chain links TRBV5-6 to TRBJ2-7; D unclear. The V gene's germline CDR1 is SGHDT and CDR2 YYEEEE. Trimming cost V 0 bases and J 0 bases, with 10 bases left between them. The CDR3 has 15 amino acids. CDR3 region: CASSLGFYSSYEQYF. The DNA for the CDR3 is TGTGCCAGCAGCTTGGGTTTTTATAGCTCCTACGAGCAGTACTTC.

V usage is TRBV4-3 and J usage is TRBJ1-4; D possibly corresponds to TRBD1 (6 bases). CDR3 length: 14 amino acids. CDR1 is LGHNA and CDR2 is YSLEER in the germline V gene. Trimming left V 8 bases short and J 3 bases short, with 13 bases between. CDR3 nucleotides: TGCGCCAGCGGAAAAAGACAGGCTAATGAAAAACTGTTTTTT. Protein: CASGKRQANEKLFF.

V and J are TRBV5-1 and TRBJ1-1; TRBD1 aligns across 7 bases. V lost 3 bases, J lost 6 bases, and 8 bases stayed unmatched. The CDR3 totals 14 residues. Germline V lookup: CDR1 SGHRS, CDR2 YFSETQ. The CDR3 DNA sequence: TGCGCCAGCAGCTCCCGTACGACAGGGTCTGAAGCTTTCTTT. It encodes CASSSRTTGSEAFF.

The gene calls are TRBV9 and TRBJ1-1, with D possibly being TRBD1 (5 bases). Germline loops: CDR1 SGDLS, CDR2 YYNGEE. The CDR3 length is 16 residues. Trimming took 0 bases from V and 3 from J, leaving 15 bases between them. CDR3 loop: CASSVAEQVPYTEAFF. The CDR3 DNA reads as TGTGCCAGCAGCGTAGCAGAACAGGTCCCGTACACTGAAGCTTTCTTT.

The chain recombines TRBV6-4 with TRBJ2-7, with TRBD2 matching over 8 bases. This CDR3 has 17 amino acids. In germline, CDR1 is MRHNA, CDR2 SNTAGT. The trim removed 4 bases at V and 3 bases at J, leaving 14 bases unmatched. CDR3 bases: TGTGCCAGCAGTGCACGGATGAGGCGGGGGGTTTTCTACGAGCAGTACTTC. This encodes CASSARMRRGVFYEQYF.